Sequencing of this TCR beta chain was carried out in a study of T cell responses to AZD1222 COVID-19 vaccine (dated by TCRdb to the early 2020s). As for the study more broadly: TCR sequencing covered roughly 230 trial participants: 207 given two doses of AZD1222 and approximately 25 given two doses of MenACWY control vaccine. Enrollment into the trials was organized by age into subgroups of 18-55, 56-69 and 70-plus years, and those subgroups contained approximately 160, 26 and 62 TCR-sequenced participants, respectively.

What the research found in general, with its limitations: CD4 TCRs associated with the vaccine covered the entire spike protein, and the dominant responses were in regions 160-218 and 743-854. Participants were mostly white British and included more females than males, and it was suggested by the authors that clonal diversity may have been underestimated. Epitopes outside the regions mutated in the B.1.351 and B.1.1.7 variants were reportedly recognized by nearly half of the unique spike-specific TCRs. The 56-69-year group was small, and its depth increase did not reach significance, likely because of low power. After two AZD1222 doses, spike-specific TCR breadth and depth were significantly higher than at day 0 and than in MenACWY recipients. Because no samples from the day 14 peak response were available, repertoires could be characterized only after the peak T cell response. Conclusions about previously exposed vaccinees are limited, since just five or six AZD1222 recipients were seropositive for SARS-CoV-2 at baseline.

Via the germline V gene (reference sequence), CDR1 is DFQATT and CDR2 SNEGSKA. Between the V and J ends, shortened by 3 bases and 11 bases respectively, the junction contains 5 bases. Including cysteine and phenylalanine, the CDR3 has 9 amino acids. The kept DNA is CDR3 alone, 27 bases in frame from the first base. The CDR3 regions of human TCRbeta chains were analyzed by immunosequencing. In the original analysis: TCRs in the repertoires were matched against a reference library of SARS-CoV-2-specific TCRs that had been generated with the MIRA antigen-specificity platform. Breadth was defined as the fraction of unique TCRs that were SARS-CoV-2-associated. Depth was defined as the fraction of total T cells that were SARS-CoV-2-associated. Each spike-specific TCR was assigned to its reactive spike region and to a CD4 or CD8 class using the MIRA data. Log10-transformed breadth and depth values were compared by one-way ANOVA with Sidak's multiple comparisons tests. TCRdb limited this immuneACCESS table to in-frame rearrangements with V and J called. A share of clones is missing; checked studies link under half to unresolved V genes, and the rest is unexplained. D and trimming were read from the DNA, whereas the V and J calls and clone size are those reported in that table. Here the sample has 100,000 to 150,000 clones; 90% occur a single time. About 4.5% of the sample belongs to the ten largest clones.

The meaning of the sample's time point label: baseline before first vaccination. The sample's treatment or condition label is to be understood as: meningococcal conjugate vaccine given as trial control. The vaccinee samples were drawn from two UK trials, COV001 and COV002, one of which was a single-blind randomized controlled phase 2/3 trial testing AZD1222 (ChAdOx1 nCoV-19) in healthy adults. For TCRbeta chain sequencing, PBMC samples from trial participants were taken at day 0 and at day 28 after the second dose. As concerns this clone: The specificity of this receptor is unknown. Base quality data are lacking; no much larger clone is found one base away.

The sequencing used peripheral blood, collected on day 0 of MenACWY control vaccination. This receptor was obtained from an adult in good health. The chain joins TRBV20-1 to TRBJ2-1; no D gene can be assigned with confidence. This receptor carries the CDR3 CSASPQQFF. The DNA is as follows: TGCAGTGCTAGCCCCCAGCAGTTCTTC.